A single sample is the source of the 18 T cell receptor beta chains below, sequenced in a study of tumor-infiltrating lymphocytes in localized non-small cell lung cancer. The protocol was immunoSEQ multiplex PCR, while the TCRdb copy is restricted to in-frame clones and leaves out a portion. The table includes over 7,000 clones, approximately 80% detected once. Sequencing used lung tumor tissue. The receptor source for this set is a human donor with non-small cell lung cancer.

The V call is TRBV28, the J call TRBJ1-5; D unclear. Trimming stripped 5 bases from V and 2 bases from J, with 13 bases between. The germline V gene encodes CDR1 MDHEN and CDR2 SYDVKM. The length of the CDR3 is 15 residues. Here the CDR3 reads CASSQTLMGNQPQHF. The CDR3 DNA reads TGTGCCAGCAGTCAGACCCTCATGGGCAATCAGCCCCAGCATTTT.

The rearrangement uses TRBV7-6 and TRBJ2-1; TRBD2 matches 8 bases. This CDR3 has 18 amino acids. Losses at the gene ends were 1 base for V and 0 bases for J; bases not matched to a gene: 8. The germline gives CDR1 SGHVS, CDR2 FNYEAQ. The CDR3 here is CASSLDRRGRPSYNEQFF. Here the CDR3 DNA reads TGTGCCAGCAGCTTAGATAGGCGCGGGAGGCCCTCCTACAATGAGCAGTTCTTC.

This clone occurred once. J is TRBJ2-1 and V is TRBV11-3; D gene uncertain. Deletions cut 5 bases from V and 3 bases from J, with 2 bases between. Germline values: CDR1 SGHNT, CDR2 YENEEA. The CDR3 extends over 11 amino acids. Written as DNA, the CDR3 is TGTGCCAGCAGCGACTACAATGAGCAGTTCTTC. Residues: CASSDYNEQFF.

With regard to this clone: At one boundary the junction diverges from the germline segment, which might be a read error. The rearrangement uses TRBV7-7 and TRBJ2-5; a possible D gene is TRBD2 (6 bases). Germline V lookup: CDR1 SSHAT, CDR2 FNYEAQ (reference sequence). There are 13 residues in the CDR3. CDR3: CASSRGLGETQYF. The DNA for the CDR3 is TGTGCTAGCAGCCGGGGACTTGGAGAGACCCAGTACTTC.

J is TRBJ2-4 and V is TRBV18; D ambiguous. This CDR3 has 12 amino acids. Trimming took off 4 bases at V and 8 bases at J, with 9 bases between the two ends. The germline V gene has CDR1 KGHSH and CDR2 LQKENI. The CDR3 sequence: CASSQKVDIQYF. The CDR3 DNA follows: TGTGCCAGCTCACAAAAGGTGGACATTCAGTACTTC.

The chain links TRBV30 to TRBJ2-5, with D possibly TRBD1 on 6 matching bases. With 6 bases removed from V and 2 bases from J, the gap between germline ends came to 10 bases. From germline, CDR1 is GTSNPN and CDR2 SVGIG (reference sequence). This CDR3 is 12 amino acids long. In nucleotides, the CDR3 is TGTGCCTGCCACAGGGATCAAGAGACCCAGTACTTC. It is translated as CACHRDQETQYF.

CDR3 sequence (DNA): TGTGCCAGCAGCCCCGGGACAGTTAACTATGGCTACACCTTC. Translation: CASSPGTVNYGYTF. This sequence joins TRBV9 and TRBJ1-2; TRBD1 matches at 7 bases. This CDR3 contains 14 residues. V lost 4 bases and J lost 1; bases outside the gene matches: 4. Germline CDR1 reads SGDLS; CDR2 reads YYNGEE.

This clone was seen a handful of times. This chain uses TRBV5-1 with TRBJ2-5; no firm D call. V was pared by 4 bases and J by 1 base, with 5 bases between. This CDR3 spans 12 amino acids. The germline CDR1 and CDR2 sequences are SGHRS and YFSETQ. The CDR3 region has the DNA TGCGCCAGCAGCCAAATCCAAGAGACCCAGTACTTC. Its translation: CASSQIQETQYF.

The rearrangement uses TRBV30 and TRBJ2-5, with TRBD1 matching over 7 bases. The length of the CDR3 is 16 residues. With 2 bases clipped from V and 5 bases from J, the junction kept 14 bases outside the gene matches. Germline values: CDR1 GTSNPN, CDR2 SVGIG (reference sequence). CDR3 loop: CAWSRTGTVVWETQYF. CDR3 nucleotide sequence: TGTGCCTGGAGTAGAACCGGGACAGTGGTTTGGGAGACCCAGTACTTC.

This chain links TRBV9 with TRBJ2-7, with D perhaps matching TRBD2 (6 bases). Germline lookup yields CDR1 SGDLS and CDR2 YYNGEE. V lost 4 bases and J lost 4, with 18 bases in between. The length of the CDR3 is 15 residues. CDR3 sequence: CASSTGGTAGYEQYF. The CDR3 coding sequence is TGTGCCAGCAGCACCGGCGGGACGGCGGGGTACGAGCAGTACTTC.

By sample fraction, this clone is large. The V and J genes are TRBV30 and TRBJ2-2, with 9 bases fitting TRBD2. With V trimmed by 0 bases and J by 3 bases, 2 bases remained unmatched. The CDR3 is 15 amino acids. Germline V gene sequence: CDR1 GTSNPN, CDR2 SVGIG (reference sequence). The CDR3 nucleotides are TGTGCCTGGAGTGTACGCGGGAGGGACACCGGGGAGCTGTTTTTT. It translates to CAWSVRGRDTGELFF.

This clone was counted a few times. The V call is TRBV14, the J call TRBJ2-1, with TRBD1 matching over 7 bases. Trimming cost V 6 bases and J 0 bases; bases outside gene matches: 8. This CDR3 is 16 amino acids long. Germline assignment: CDR1 SGHDN and CDR2 FVKESK. In DNA form, the CDR3 reads TGTGCCAGCAGTTATTGGGACAGTAGCTCCTACAATGAGCAGTTCTTC. Amino acids: CASSYWDSSSYNEQFF.

This chain connects TRBV18 to TRBJ1-5; D gene uncertain. Germline-derived CDR1 and CDR2 are KGHSH and LQKENI. This CDR3 has 14 amino acids. V was cut by 3 bases and J by 5 bases, with 11 bases left in between. CDR3 DNA: TGTGCCAGCTCACCCTCGTTGGCCGATCAGCCCCAGCATTTT. The encoded protein is CASSPSLADQPQHF.

The rearrangement joins TRBV7-9 to TRBJ2-5, with D unresolved. CDR1 is SEHNR and CDR2 is FQNEAQ in the germline V gene (reference sequence). The CDR3 runs 15 residues. The V end lost 7 bases, the J end lost 1 base, and 16 bases lay between the germline ends. CDR3 protein: CASTTIGQPQETQYF. CDR3 DNA sequence: TGTGCCAGCACCACAATCGGGCAGCCCCAAGAGACCCAGTACTTC.

This clone appeared a few times. The CDR3 region has the DNA TGTGCCAGTTCACAGACTGGAGGATCAAAGACCCAGTACTTC. It yields the protein CASSQTGGSKTQYF. The chain combines TRBV19 with TRBJ2-5; perhaps TRBD2 as D (5 bases). There are 14 residues in the CDR3. Germline CDR1 reads LNHDA; CDR2 reads SQIVND (reference sequence). V was cut by 8 bases and J by 6 bases, with 19 bases left in between.

V gene TRBV9 combines with J gene TRBJ2-3; TRBD2 matches at 11 bases. Germline V lookup: CDR1 SGDLS, CDR2 YYNGEE. V lost 2 bases, J lost 4 bases, and 3 bases stayed unmatched. The CDR3 covers 15 residues. The CDR3 region is CASSVTSGSADTQYF. CDR3 DNA sequence: TGTGCCAGCAGCGTCACTAGCGGGAGTGCAGATACGCAGTATTTT.

The chain couples TRBV7-2 to TRBJ2-1; no reliable D call. The germline CDR1 and CDR2 sequences are SGHTA and FQGNSA. The CDR3 is 15 residues long. The V gene lost 1 base and the J gene lost 5 bases, with 12 bases spanning the gap. The CDR3 here is CASSLVLPTDNEQFF. In nucleotides, the CDR3 is TGTGCCAGCAGCTTAGTCCTTCCAACGGACAATGAGCAGTTCTTC.

This chain links TRBV27 with TRBJ2-7; tentatively, D is TRBD2 (5 bases). V was trimmed by 0 bases and J by 3 bases, leaving 15 bases between them. The germline CDR1 and CDR2 sequences are MNHEY and SMNVEV (reference sequence). The CDR3 is made up of 16 amino acids. CDR3 bases: TGTGCCAGCAGTTTATCCCGGGGAAGACCCAACTACGAGCAGTACTTC. Protein product: CASSLSRGRPNYEQYF.